This is a list of T cell receptor beta chains from one sample in a study of cytomegalovirus exposure and HLA in healthy donors. Repertoires were generated with immunoSEQ multiplex PCR, while TCRdb's copy carries only in-frame clones and drops some. The sample carries 150,000 or so clones, about four fifths recorded once. Sample: PBMCs. Receptors originate from a man aged 18 to 30 in good health and CMV-seronegative. CDR3s include the opening cysteine and the closing phenylalanine or tryptophan. Each record gives: D gene, J gene, V gene, clone size, CDR3 protein, CDR3 DNA. D genes are given only for firm matches. A clone size is listed for some rows: how often the clone was seen (once, few, many), or a class if it is expanded.

d_gene: .; j_gene: TRBJ1-2; v_gene: TRBV5-1; abundance: .; CDR3aa: CASSLYLSDYGYTF; CDR3nt: TGCGCCAGCAGCTTGTATTTATCTGACTATGGCTACACCTTC
d_gene: TRBD1; j_gene: TRBJ2-5; v_gene: TRBV18; abundance: .; CDR3aa: CASSPGDTVQGEQYF; CDR3nt: TGTGCCAGCTCGCCCGGGGATACAGTGCAGGGGGAGCAGTACTTC
d_gene: .; j_gene: TRBJ1-1; v_gene: TRBV4-1; abundance: few; CDR3aa: CASSQTVGWVGTEAFF; CDR3nt: TGCGCCAGCAGCCAAACTGTCGGGTGGGTGGGCACTGAAGCTTTCTTT
d_gene: .; j_gene: TRBJ2-7; v_gene: TRBV21-1; abundance: .; CDR3aa: CVRGEEGALPFYEQYF; CDR3nt: TGTGTAAGGGGGGAGGAGGGGGCCCTGCCCTTCTACGAGCAGTACTTC
d_gene: .; j_gene: TRBJ2-7; v_gene: TRBV14; abundance: .; CDR3aa: CASSQEGQPAYEQYF; CDR3nt: TGTGCCAGCAGCCAAGAAGGACAGCCAGCCTACGAGCAGTACTTC
d_gene: .; j_gene: TRBJ1-5; v_gene: TRBV6-5; abundance: .; CDR3aa: CASRGQGLSNQPQHF; CDR3nt: TGTGCCAGCCGAGGGCAGGGGTTGAGCAATCAGCCCCAGCATTTT
d_gene: TRBD1; j_gene: TRBJ2-7; v_gene: TRBV5-1; abundance: .; CDR3aa: CASSGDSLGYEQYF; CDR3nt: TGCGCCAGCAGCGGGGACAGTCTTGGCTACGAGCAGTACTTC
d_gene: .; j_gene: TRBJ1-5; v_gene: TRBV27; abundance: .; CDR3aa: CASSFGQGPLGNQPQHF; CDR3nt: TGTGCCAGCAGTTTCGGGCAGGGGCCATTGGGCAATCAGCCCCAGCATTTT
d_gene: .; j_gene: TRBJ1-1; v_gene: TRBV18; abundance: .; CDR3aa: CASSPGGLNTEAFF; CDR3nt: TGTGCCAGCTCACCTGGCGGATTGAACACTGAAGCTTTCTTT
d_gene: TRBD1; j_gene: TRBJ1-1; v_gene: TRBV5-5; abundance: .; CDR3aa: CASSSPGQGETEAFF; CDR3nt: TGTGCCAGCAGCTCCCCGGGACAGGGAGAAACTGAAGCTTTCTTT
d_gene: .; j_gene: TRBJ1-3; v_gene: TRBV19; abundance: .; CDR3aa: CASSINYRRASGNTIYF; CDR3nt: TGTGCCAGTAGTATAAATTACCGCAGGGCCTCTGGAAACACCATATATTTT
d_gene: TRBD1; j_gene: TRBJ1-2; v_gene: TRBV19; abundance: .; CDR3aa: CASIHRGQGNYGYTF; CDR3nt: TGTGCCAGTATTCACAGGGGGCAAGGGAACTATGGCTACACCTTC
d_gene: .; j_gene: TRBJ1-1; v_gene: TRBV7-9; abundance: .; CDR3aa: CASSLVVQEPLNTEAFF; CDR3nt: TGTGCCAGCAGCTTAGTCGTACAGGAACCTCTGAACACTGAAGCTTTCTTT
d_gene: .; j_gene: TRBJ2-5; v_gene: TRBV9; abundance: .; CDR3aa: CAPPGVETQYF; CDR3nt: TGTGCCCCCCCGGGGGTCGAGACCCAGTACTTC
d_gene: .; j_gene: TRBJ1-2; v_gene: TRBV28; abundance: .; CDR3aa: CASSPPWGLYGYTF; CDR3nt: TGTGCCAGCAGCCCACCCTGGGGACTCTATGGCTACACCTTC
d_gene: .; j_gene: TRBJ2-7; v_gene: TRBV7-9; abundance: .; CDR3aa: CSSSTTGGAYEQYF; CDR3nt: TGTTCCAGCAGCACAACAGGGGGGGCCTACGAGCAGTACTTC
d_gene: .; j_gene: TRBJ1-3; v_gene: TRBV6-5; abundance: .; CDR3aa: CASSPTTDIGNTIYF; CDR3nt: TGTGCCAGCAGCCCAACCACGGACATTGGAAACACCATATATTTT
d_gene: TRBD2; j_gene: TRBJ2-1; v_gene: TRBV30; abundance: .; CDR3aa: CAWSAWTSGGAYEQFF; CDR3nt: TGTGCCTGGAGCGCATGGACTAGCGGGGGGGCCTATGAGCAGTTCTTC
d_gene: .; j_gene: TRBJ2-3; v_gene: TRBV19; abundance: .; CDR3aa: CASSQNTDTQYF; CDR3nt: TGTGCCAGTAGTCAGAACACAGATACGCAGTATTTT
d_gene: TRBD1; j_gene: TRBJ1-6; v_gene: TRBV11-2; abundance: once; CDR3aa: CASSPLPGQGRNSPLHF; CDR3nt: TGTGCCAGCAGCCCCCTCCCCGGACAGGGGAGAAATTCACCCCTCCACTTT
d_gene: .; j_gene: TRBJ2-5; v_gene: TRBV14; abundance: .; CDR3aa: CASSRRRGSRQETQYF; CDR3nt: TGTGCCAGCAGCCGAAGGCGCGGGTCCCGACAAGAGACCCAGTACTTC
d_gene: TRBD1; j_gene: TRBJ2-7; v_gene: TRBV6-5; abundance: .; CDR3aa: CASSYYRGQVNEQYF; CDR3nt: TGTGCCAGCAGTTATTACAGGGGGCAGGTGAACGAGCAGTACTTC
d_gene: .; j_gene: TRBJ2-1; v_gene: TRBV6-6; abundance: .; CDR3aa: CASSFLQAGMSNEQFF; CDR3nt: TGTGCCAGCAGTTTCCTCCAGGCAGGGATGAGCAATGAGCAGTTCTTC
d_gene: .; j_gene: TRBJ1-2; v_gene: TRBV28; abundance: once; CDR3aa: CASSVTGNYGYTF; CDR3nt: TGTGCCAGCAGTGTAACAGGAAACTATGGCTACACCTTC
d_gene: .; j_gene: TRBJ2-6; v_gene: TRBV19; abundance: .; CDR3aa: CASLRRGTNSGANVLTF; CDR3nt: TGTGCCAGTCTTCGGAGGGGAACCAACTCTGGGGCCAACGTCCTGACTTTC
d_gene: TRBD1; j_gene: TRBJ1-5; v_gene: TRBV11-2; abundance: .; CDR3aa: CASIQQGPWQYSNQPQHF; CDR3nt: TGTGCCAGCATCCAACAGGGGCCCTGGCAATATAGCAATCAGCCCCAGCATTTT
d_gene: TRBD1; j_gene: TRBJ2-7; v_gene: TRBV9; abundance: .; CDR3aa: CASSVDRAPYEQYF; CDR3nt: TGTGCCAGCAGCGTCGACAGGGCCCCCTACGAGCAGTACTTC
d_gene: TRBD1; j_gene: TRBJ1-6; v_gene: TRBV30; abundance: .; CDR3aa: CAWRGQGNSPLHF; CDR3nt: TGTGCCTGGAGGGGACAGGGGAATTCACCCCTCCACTTT
d_gene: .; j_gene: TRBJ1-5; v_gene: TRBV5-6; abundance: few; CDR3aa: CASSQTGQPQHF; CDR3nt: TGTGCCAGCAGCCAGACGGGGCAGCCCCAGCATTTT